The 13 T cell receptor beta chains reported below all come from one sample, sequenced in a study of OX40 agonist ivuxolimab in advanced cancers. TCRdb's table, derived via immunoSEQ multiplex PCR, lists solely in-frame clones and lacks some. The sample has tens of thousands of clones; roughly 93% are singletons. This sample comprised CD4+ or CD8+ T cells sorted from blood, obtained in a trial of the OX40 agonist ivuxolimab. Receptor source: an adult with an advanced solid tumor such as melanoma, head and neck, liver or kidney cancer.

This clone is a singleton in its sample. The gene calls are TRBV9 and TRBJ2-3, with D possibly TRBD2 on 5 matching bases. The CDR3 loop spans 13 amino acids. Trimming took off 0 bases at V and 5 bases at J, with 7 bases between the two ends. CDR1 is SGDLS, CDR2 YYNGEE, per germline. CDR3 amino acids: CASSVDEGDTQYF. In DNA, the CDR3 is TGTGCCAGCAGCGTAGATGAGGGAGATACGCAGTATTTT.

The J gene is TRBJ1-4, the V gene TRBV5-4, with 11 bases matching TRBD1. V lost 4 bases, J lost 0 bases, and 5 bases stayed unmatched. The CDR3 sequence is 17 residues long. The germline V gene has CDR1 SGHNT and CDR2 YYREEE (reference sequence). The CDR3 DNA follows: TGTGCCAGCAGCGTGGACAGGGGGCTTACAACTAATGAAAAACTGTTTTTT. Encoded protein: CASSVDRGLTTNEKLFF.

J is TRBJ2-3 and V is TRBV18; the D is unclear. Germline assignment: CDR1 KGHSH and CDR2 LQKENI. The ends were cut back, 0 bases at V and 7 bases at J, with 17 bases in the middle. This CDR3 has 16 amino acids. The CDR3 reads CASSPPNRAVQYTQYF. The DNA for the CDR3 is TGTGCCAGCTCACCACCGAATAGGGCGGTTCAATATACGCAGTATTTT. Looking up the rest from reference TRBV18 and TRBJ2-3 gives the full variable domain: NAGVMQNPRHLVRRRGQEARLRCSPMKGHSHVYWYRQLPEEGLKFMVYLQKENIIDESGMPKERFSAEFPKEGPSILRIQQVVRGDSAAYFCASSPPNRAVQYTQYFGPGTRLTVL.

The chain links TRBV18 to TRBJ2-3, with TRBD1 matching 9 bases. This CDR3 region has 16 residues. Germline V gene lookup returns CDR1 KGHSH and CDR2 LQKENI. The V segment lost 7 bases and the J segment 2 bases; nucleotides outside the gene matches: 10. The CDR3 DNA reads TGTGCCAGCTATGAAGACAGGGGGTCTGTCACAGATACGCAGTATTTT. Encoded protein: CASYEDRGSVTDTQYF.

This sequence joins TRBV5-1 and TRBJ2-4; 9 bases map to TRBD1. Germline CDR1 and CDR2: SGHRS and YFSETQ. The CDR3 is 15 amino acids. Unmatched junction bases numbered 9, after V lost 3 bases and J lost 8 bases. The CDR3 DNA follows: TGCGCCAGCAGCTCGGGGACAGGGAGTAAGGACATTCAGTACTTC. Protein sequence: CASSSGTGSKDIQYF.

The chain is built from TRBV7-2 and TRBJ1-3; tentatively, D is TRBD1 (5 bases). Trimming removed 2 bases from V and 2 bases from J, with 13 bases in between. This CDR3 region has 16 residues. Looked up from germline, CDR1 is SGHTA and CDR2 is FQGNSA. This chain's CDR3 is CASSLSIGGTGNTIYF. The CDR3 nucleotides read TGTGCCAGCAGCTTAAGTATTGGGGGGACTGGAAACACCATATATTTT.

V usage is TRBV6-6 and J usage is TRBJ2-5; D is possibly TRBD2 (6 bases). The V gene lost 2 bases and the J gene lost 1 base, with 11 bases spanning the gap. Germline V gives CDR1 MNHNY, CDR2 SVGAGI (reference sequence). CDR3 length: 15 amino acids. The DNA for the CDR3 is TGTGCCAGCAGTTACGGTGGTAGCGGCCAAGAGACCCAGTACTTC. Protein product: CASSYGGSGQETQYF.

The chain carries TRBV28 and TRBJ2-3; possibly TRBD1 for D (6 bases). V dropped 2 bases and J dropped 3 bases, with 12 bases sitting between them. Germline V gene data show CDR1 as MDHEN and CDR2 as SYDVKM. The CDR3 loop spans 15 amino acids. The CDR3 spells CASSLPNQGTDTQYF. The CDR3 nucleotides read TGTGCCAGCAGTTTACCGAACCAGGGGACAGATACGCAGTATTTT.

In this sample, this clone turned up a few times. V and J are TRBV9 and TRBJ2-3; D call uncertain. V gave up 0 bases and J gave up 2 bases, with 7 bases separating them. CDR3 size: 14 residues. Looked up from germline, CDR1 is SGDLS and CDR2 is YYNGEE. The CDR3, as DNA: TGTGCCAGCAGCGTAGCTCCCCTCACAGATACGCAGTATTTT. It specifies CASSVAPLTDTQYF.

This chain links TRBV27 with TRBJ2-7; tentatively, D is TRBD2 (5 bases). V lost 3 bases to trimming and J lost 0 bases, with 9 bases between them. Germline CDR1 reads MNHEY; CDR2 reads SMNVEV (reference sequence). The CDR3 length is 14 residues. This CDR3 is CASSFLASSYEQYF. For the CDR3, the DNA is TGTGCCAGCAGTTTTTTAGCGAGCTCCTACGAGCAGTACTTC.

The chain is built from TRBV6-5 and TRBJ1-4, with D possibly TRBD1 on 6 matching bases. V lost 4 bases to trimming and J lost 2 bases, with 11 bases between them. The CDR3 runs 15 residues. Per the germline V gene, CDR1 is MNHEY and CDR2 is SVGAGI. The CDR3 coding sequence is TGTGCCAGCAGTTCCGCAGGGGCGACTAATGAAAAACTGTTTTTT. Protein product: CASSSAGATNEKLFF.

This chain uses TRBV11-2 with TRBJ2-5; 7 bases map to TRBD1. Germline assignment: CDR1 SGHAT and CDR2 FQNNGV. The length of the CDR3 is 15 residues. Trimming removed 1 base from V and 2 bases from J; junction bases left unmatched: 4. This CDR3 reads CASSLGTGQQETQYF. CDR3 coding DNA: TGTGCCAGCAGCTTAGGGACGGGACAGCAAGAGACCCAGTACTTC.

V is TRBV18 and J is TRBJ2-7; 9 nucleotides agree with TRBD1. V shed 6 bases and J 1 base; nucleotides not matched to a gene: 4. CDR1 KGHSH and CDR2 LQKENI come from the germline V gene. The CDR3 sequence is 14 residues long. The CDR3 nucleotides are TGTGCCAGCTCCCGGACAGGGGCGTCCTACGAGCAGTACTTC. Protein product: CASSRTGASYEQYF.